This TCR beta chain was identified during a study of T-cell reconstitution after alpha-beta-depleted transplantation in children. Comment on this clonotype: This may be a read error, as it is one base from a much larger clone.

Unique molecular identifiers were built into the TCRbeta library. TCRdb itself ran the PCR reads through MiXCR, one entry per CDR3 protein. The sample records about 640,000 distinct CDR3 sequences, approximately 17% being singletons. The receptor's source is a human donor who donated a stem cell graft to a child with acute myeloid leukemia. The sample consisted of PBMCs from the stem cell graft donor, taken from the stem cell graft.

The CDR3 protein is CCARGLGPGTYSNQPQHF. Written as DNA, the CDR3 is TGCTGTGCTAGAGGCCTAGGGCCAGGGACCTATAGCAATCAGCCCCAGCATTTT. The chain uses TRBV20-1 and TRBJ1-5, with D perhaps matching TRBD1 (5 bases). This CDR3 spans 18 amino acids. Germline V gene data show CDR1 as DFQATT and CDR2 as SNEGSKA (reference sequence).